These 19 T cell receptor beta chains were sequenced from one sample in a study of blood T cell repertoires in COVID-19. The table came from immunoSEQ multiplex PCR; TCRdb's copy has only in-frame clones and leaves some out. The repertoire holds about 150,000 clones, over 75% seen once, with over 9.5% in the top ten. Sequenced material: peripheral blood. All receptors come from a man in his 60s with active or convalescent COVID-19.

This clone was found once. The CDR3, as DNA: TGTGCCAGCAGGGGGGGGACAGGGAGCAATGAAAAACTGTTTTTT. This codes for CASRGGTGSNEKLFF. The rearrangement uses TRBV6-5 and TRBJ1-4; 9 nucleotides match TRBD1. J was trimmed by 5 bases and V by 6 bases; bases with no gene match: 7. The length of the CDR3 is 15 residues. CDR1 and CDR2 from the germline V gene are MNHEY and SVGAGI.

The chain carries TRBV13 and TRBJ2-2, with TRBD2 identical over 10 bases. Germline assignment: CDR1 PRHDT and CDR2 FYEKMQ (reference sequence). After removal of 2 bases from V and 7 bases from J, the junction contained 7 bases not matched to a gene. This CDR3 spans 16 amino acids. CDR3 region: CASSLKAGGLYGELFF. DNA of the CDR3: TGTGCCAGCAGCTTAAAAGCGGGAGGGCTTTACGGGGAGCTGTTTTTT.

The chain couples TRBV2 to TRBJ2-7; TRBD1 matches 8 bases. Germline V lookup: CDR1 SNHLY, CDR2 FYNNEI. After removal of 5 bases from V and 6 bases from J, the junction contained 3 bases not matched to a gene. This CDR3 has 12 residues. The CDR3 sequence: CASSTGGSEQYF. CDR3 coding DNA: TGTGCCAGCAGTACAGGGGGAAGCGAGCAGTACTTC.

This chain uses TRBV6-2 or TRBV6-3 with TRBJ1-2; weak D call: TRBD1 (5 bases). The CDR3 length is 18 residues. Germline V gene data show CDR1 as MNHEY and CDR2 as SVGEGT. The germline V and J ends were trimmed by 0 bases and 0 bases, with 17 bases remaining between them. The CDR3 DNA sequence: TGTGCCAGCAGTTACTCGGGGCGGCCAGGGCCGACTAACTATGGCTACACCTTC. Encoded protein: CASSYSGRPGPTNYGYTF.

The J gene is TRBJ1-4, the V gene TRBV4-3; unclear D gene. This CDR3 is 15 amino acids long. V lost 3 bases and J lost 8, with 16 bases in between. Per the germline V gene, CDR1 is LGHNA and CDR2 is YSLEER. CDR3 residues: CASSQTGIGLEKLFF. The CDR3 DNA follows: TGCGCCAGCAGCCAGACCGGGATAGGCCTGGAAAAACTGTTTTTT.

This sequence joins TRBV9 and TRBJ1-4; the D gene is possibly TRBD1 (6 bases). The CDR3 has 16 residues. Trimming took off 5 bases at V and 0 bases at J, with 14 bases between the two ends. Germline assignment: CDR1 SGDLS and CDR2 YYNGEE. CDR3 DNA: TGTGCCAGCAGTACAGGGATCTCTCCAACTAATGAAAAACTGTTTTTT. Protein sequence: CASSTGISPTNEKLFF.

This clone was picked up one time. The chain carries TRBV4-1 and TRBJ1-5; possibly TRBD1 for D (6 bases). CDR1 MGHRA and CDR2 YSYEKL come from the germline V gene. The CDR3 extends over 15 amino acids. Trimming pared 4 bases from V and 0 bases from J, leaving 10 bases between. The CDR3 is CASSLGHYSNQPQHF. For the CDR3, the DNA is TGCGCCAGCAGCCTGGGACACTATAGCAATCAGCCCCAGCATTTT.

This rearrangement joins TRBV5-4 to TRBJ1-1, with D perhaps matching TRBD1 (6 bases). Trimming cost V 4 bases and J 1 base, with 14 bases left between them. Germline CDR1 reads SGHNT; CDR2 reads YYREEE (reference sequence). The length of the CDR3 is 15 residues. The CDR3 region has the DNA TGTGCCAGCAGCACCGACAGGATCTGGAACACTGAAGCTTTCTTT. It encodes CASSTDRIWNTEAFF.

The J gene is TRBJ2-3, the V gene TRBV14; D unresolved. The CDR3 totals 15 residues. Trimming took off 0 bases at V and 0 bases at J, with 7 bases between the two ends. Germline CDR1 reads SGHDN; CDR2 reads FVKESK. The CDR3 DNA follows: TGTGCCAGCAGCCAAGAGTATAGAAGCACAGATACGCAGTATTTT. Translating it yields CASSQEYRSTDTQYF. Filled out from reference TRBV14 and TRBJ2-3, the complete variable domain reads EAGVTQFPSHSVIEKGQTVTLRCDPISGHDNLYWYRRVMGKEIKFLLHFVKESKQDESGMPNNRFLAERTGGTYSTLKVQPAELEDSGVYFCASSQEYRSTDTQYFGPGTRLTVL.

V usage is TRBV19 and J usage is TRBJ2-1; D perhaps matches TRBD1 (5 bases). The germline CDR1 and CDR2 sequences are LNHDA and SQIVND (reference sequence). V gave up 5 bases and J gave up 4 bases, with 12 bases separating them. The CDR3 length is 14 residues. The CDR3 protein is CASSYDQGYNEQFF. The CDR3 region has the DNA TGTGCCAGTAGTTATGATCAGGGATACAATGAGCAGTTCTTC.

J is TRBJ1-5 and V is TRBV28; 8 nucleotides agree with TRBD1. Germline V gene lookup returns CDR1 MDHEN and CDR2 SYDVKM. The trim removed 5 bases at V and 3 bases at J, leaving 6 bases unmatched. The CDR3 has 15 amino acids. CDR3 protein: CASSLGQGNNQPQHF. The CDR3 DNA reads as TGTGCCAGCAGTCTAGGACAGGGAAACAATCAGCCCCAGCATTTT.

V gene TRBV29-1 combines with J gene TRBJ2-7, with a tentative D call TRBD1 (5 bases). This CDR3 region has 11 residues. Germline assignment: CDR1 SQVTM and CDR2 ANQGSEA. Trimming shortened V by 7 bases and J by 1 base, and 8 bases separated the two germline ends. The CDR3 is CSARVSYEQYF. The DNA of the CDR3 is TGCAGCGCCAGGGTTTCCTACGAGCAGTACTTC.

The table lists this clone with a few counts. The chain couples TRBV6-1 to TRBJ1-1; D is possibly TRBD1 (6 bases). Germline-derived CDR1 and CDR2 are MNHNS and SASEGT. The CDR3 length is 15 residues. With 2 bases removed from V and 4 bases from J, the gap between germline ends came to 14 bases. CDR3: CASSEIQGKGTEAFF. CDR3 DNA sequence: TGTGCCAGCAGTGAAATACAGGGTAAAGGCACTGAAGCTTTCTTT.

This clone came up once. This rearrangement joins TRBV7-2 to TRBJ2-5, with TRBD1 matching over 8 bases. J lost 5 bases, V lost 4 bases, and 6 bases had no gene match. The CDR3 is 14 amino acids. Germline V lookup: CDR1 SGHTA, CDR2 FQGNSA. CDR3 protein: CASSSDRAGETQYF. DNA for the CDR3: TGTGCCAGCAGCTCGGACAGGGCGGGGGAGACCCAGTACTTC.

The chain couples TRBV7-9 to TRBJ1-2; TRBD1 matches at 9 bases. The CDR3 has 16 residues. Germline V CDR1 and CDR2: SEHNR, FQNEAQ (reference sequence). The J segment lost 0 bases and the V segment lost 5 bases, leaving 7 bases of the junction unmatched. This chain's CDR3 is CASSPPGTGTNYGYTF. In nucleotides, the CDR3 is TGTGCCAGCAGCCCCCCCGGGACAGGGACTAACTATGGCTACACCTTC.

The CDR3 loop is CASSRETFYEQYF. The CDR3 region has the DNA TGCGCCAGCAGCCGAGAGACTTTTTACGAGCAGTACTTC. V gene TRBV4-3 combines with J gene TRBJ2-7; D not resolved. Germline V gives CDR1 LGHNA, CDR2 YSLEER. The CDR3 totals 13 residues. The germline V and J ends were trimmed by 4 bases and 4 bases, with 11 bases remaining between them.

This rearrangement joins TRBV5-1 to TRBJ2-2, with TRBD1 as a possible D gene (5 bases). Germline V CDR1 and CDR2: SGHRS, YFSETQ. Trimming took off 0 bases at V and 6 bases at J, with 15 bases between the two ends. The CDR3 extends over 16 amino acids. Here the CDR3 DNA reads TGCGCCAGCAGCTTGGGGGGCAGAGTCCGGGCCGGGGAGCTGTTTTTT. Translated, it gives CASSLGGRVRAGELFF.

The chain recombines TRBV4-1 with TRBJ2-4, with D maybe TRBD2 (6 bases). The CDR3 totals 17 residues. In germline, CDR1 is MGHRA, CDR2 YSYEKL. Trimming removed 0 bases from V and 3 bases from J, with 15 bases in between. CDR3 DNA: TGCGCCAGCAGCCAAGATCCCCCGGGAGAGGTCAAAAACATTCAGTACTTC. It specifies CASSQDPPGEVKNIQYF.

The chain has TRBV5-1 and TRBJ2-5, with TRBD2 matching 10 bases. The trim removed 2 bases at V and 2 bases at J, leaving 3 bases unmatched. The germline V gene encodes CDR1 SGHRS and CDR2 YFSETQ. The CDR3 is 15 residues long. Written as DNA, the CDR3 is TGCGCCAGCAGCTTTAGCGGGAGGACTCAAGAGACCCAGTACTTC. This gives the protein CASSFSGRTQETQYF. Full variable domain (rest looked up from reference TRBV5-1 and TRBJ2-5): KAGVTQTPRYLIKTRGQQVTLSCSPISGHRSVSWYQQTPGQGLQFLFEYFSETQRNKGNFPGRFSGRQFSNSRSEMNVSTLELGDSALYLCASSFSGRTQETQYFGPGTRLLVL.